These 4 T cell receptor beta chains originate from one sample sequenced in a study of metastatic and nonmetastatic thyroid tumors. TCRdb re-processed the PCR reads through MiXCR. Of about 21,000 clones listed, under 30% are singletons. Each patient went into thyroid surgery without having received any treatment. Material: tumor tissue. These receptors all stem from a male donor with papillary thyroid cancer or a benign thyroid nodule (not recorded which). Some clones in this sample may be carry-over from other donors' samples.

V gene TRBV7-8 combines with J gene TRBJ1-2; a possible D gene is TRBD1 (5 bases). Per the germline V gene, CDR1 is SGHVS and CDR2 is FQNEAQ. CDR3 length: 12 amino acids. Trimming cost V 9 bases and J 0 bases, with 8 bases left between them. CDR3 nucleotide sequence: TGTGCCAGGCCGACAGCTAACTATGGCTACACCTTC. This sequence encodes CARPTANYGYTF.

CDR3 DNA sequence: TGCGCCGCCCTCCGACCTAGCGGGGGGGCCCCAGATACGCAGTATTTT. It yields the protein CAALRPSGGAPDTQYF. The rearrangement joins TRBV5-1 to TRBJ2-3; 12 positions match TRBD2. Per the germline V gene, CDR1 is SGHRS and CDR2 is YFSETQ. With 10 bases clipped from V and 4 bases from J, the junction kept 13 bases outside the gene matches. The CDR3 loop spans 16 amino acids.

In DNA, the CDR3 is TGCAGTGCTAGAGTAGGGACAGGGGTCTACGAGCAGTACTTC. Translated: CSARVGTGVYEQYF. The chain uses TRBV20-1 and TRBJ2-7, with 10 bases aligning to TRBD1. Germline values: CDR1 DFQATT, CDR2 SNEGSKA (reference sequence). V shed 1 base, J shed 3 bases, and the junction held 3 bases outside the gene matches. CDR3 length equals 14 residues.

This clone was counted a few times. The rearrangement joins TRBV6-5 to TRBJ2-7, with a tentative D call TRBD2 (6 bases). The CDR3 has 14 amino acids. The germline V and J ends were trimmed by 2 bases and 3 bases, with 11 bases remaining between them. Looked up from germline, CDR1 is MNHEY and CDR2 is SVGAGI. The CDR3 loop is CASSYGTQSYEQYF. The CDR3 coding sequence is TGTGCCAGCAGTTACGGGACTCAAAGCTACGAGCAGTACTTC.